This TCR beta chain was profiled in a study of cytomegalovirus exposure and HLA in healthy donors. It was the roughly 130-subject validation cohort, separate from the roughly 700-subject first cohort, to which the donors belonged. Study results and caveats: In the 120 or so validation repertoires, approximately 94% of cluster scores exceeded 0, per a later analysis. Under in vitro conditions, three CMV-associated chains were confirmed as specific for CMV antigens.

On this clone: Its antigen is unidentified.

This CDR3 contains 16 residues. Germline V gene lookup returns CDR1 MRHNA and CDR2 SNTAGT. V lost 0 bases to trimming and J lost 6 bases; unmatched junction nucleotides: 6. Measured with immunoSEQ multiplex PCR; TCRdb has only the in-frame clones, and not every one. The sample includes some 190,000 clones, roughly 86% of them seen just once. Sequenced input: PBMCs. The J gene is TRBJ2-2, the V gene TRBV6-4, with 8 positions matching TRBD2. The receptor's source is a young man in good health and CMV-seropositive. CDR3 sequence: CASSDSNSGRPGELFF. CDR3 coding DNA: TGTGCCAGCAGTGACTCAAACAGCGGGAGACCCGGGGAGCTGTTTTTT.